Each of the 32 T cell receptor beta chains below was sequenced from the same sample in a study of blood T cells in healthy people across ages (dated by TCRdb to the mid-2010s). Libraries were made using 5' RACE. TCRdb records Illumina HiSeq 2500 as the sequencer. A second PCR of about 7 to 12 cycles was run with a J-beta primer mix and a sample-barcoded 5' primer. TCRdb ran its own pipeline on the public reads, namely fastp trimming at Q25 and MiXCR clone calling, and kept in-frame beta chains. Entries that share a CDR3 protein sequence are merged under the most common genes and DNA. This sample is represented by hundreds of thousands of distinct CDR3 sequences; roughly 21% of them were singletons. The top ten constitute around 3.4% of the sample. Specimen: blood. The source of these receptors is a man aged 70-80 years in good health.

The V and J genes are TRBV29-1 and TRBJ2-7; 8 bases map to TRBD1. J gave up 5 bases and V 6 bases, and 12 bases lay outside the gene matches. Germline V CDR1 and CDR2: SQVTM, ANQGSEA. The CDR3 length is 14 residues. CDR3 amino acids: CSVGGQGFTDEQYF. As DNA, the CDR3 is TGCAGCGTAGGTGGACAGGGCTTTACGGACGAGCAGTACTTC.

This clonotype occurred a few times. The chain is built from TRBV15 and TRBJ1-4, with D unresolved. V lost 8 bases and J 0 bases, leaving 10 bases between the germline ends. The CDR3 extends over 14 amino acids. CDR1 LNHNV and CDR2 YYDKDF come from the germline V gene (reference sequence). In nucleotides, the CDR3 is TGTGCCACCCAGCCTGATCCAACTAATGAAAAACTGTTTTTT. Encoded protein: CATQPDPTNEKLFF.

The V gene is TRBV7-2, the J gene TRBJ2-5; 7 bases match TRBD1. The end of the DNA aligns better with TRBJ2-7, so the J call may be wrong. Germline V CDR1 and CDR2: SGHTA, FQGNSA. The CDR3 covers 14 residues. CDR3 nucleotides: TGTGCCAGCAGCCCGGCAGGGGGTCCGTACGAGCAGTACTTC. The encoded protein is CASSPAGGPYEQYF.

The chain combines TRBV30 with TRBJ2-7, with 11 bases aligning to TRBD1. J gave up 7 bases and V 3 bases, and 5 bases lay outside the gene matches. The CDR3 is made up of 13 amino acids. Germline assignment: CDR1 GTSNPN and CDR2 SVGIG (reference sequence). The CDR3 region has the DNA TGTGCCTGGAGCCGGGACAGGGGGAATGAGCAGTACTTC. Amino acids: CAWSRDRGNEQYF. The full variable domain, with the rest looked up from reference TRBV30 and TRBJ2-7, is SQTIHQWPATLVQPVGSPLSLECTVEGTSNPNLYWYRQAAGRGLQLLFYSVGIGQISSEVPQNLSASRPQDRQFILSSKKLLLSDSGFYLCAWSRDRGNEQYFGPGTRLTVT.

The chain recombines TRBV19 with TRBJ2-3; D unresolved. Looked up from germline, CDR1 is LNHDA and CDR2 is SQIVND (reference sequence). This CDR3 is built from 11 residues. Trimming shortened V by 3 bases and J by 6 bases, and 4 bases separated the two germline ends. The CDR3 sequence is CASSIHDTQYF. The CDR3 DNA reads TGTGCCAGTAGTATTCATGATACGCAGTATTTT.

The chain couples TRBV28 to TRBJ2-2, with D maybe TRBD2 (6 bases). V gave up 2 bases and J gave up 8 bases, with 6 bases separating them. Germline V gene lookup returns CDR1 MDHEN and CDR2 SYDVKM. The CDR3 runs 12 residues. The CDR3 coding sequence is TGTGCCAGCAGTTTAGCGGGAGGGGAGCTGTTTTTT. Its protein is CASSLAGGELFF.

This sequence joins TRBV20-1 and TRBJ2-7, with TRBD2 matching over 11 bases. This CDR3 comprises 17 residues. After removal of 3 bases from V and 1 base from J, the junction contained 11 bases not matched to a gene. CDR1 DFQATT and CDR2 SNEGSKA come from the germline V gene (reference sequence). The CDR3 protein is CSARGISGRGGSYEQYF. Written as DNA, the CDR3 is TGCAGTGCTAGGGGAATTAGCGGGAGGGGAGGATCCTACGAGCAGTACTTC.

This clonotype was found a few times. The chain uses TRBV19 and TRBJ2-4; possibly TRBD1 for D (6 bases). Deletions cut 4 bases from V and 3 bases from J, with 13 bases between. The V gene's germline CDR1 is LNHDA and CDR2 SQIVND (reference sequence). The CDR3 covers 15 residues. CDR3 in DNA: TGTGCCAGTAGTACTAGGGGGTTAGGCAAAAACATTCAGTACTTC. It translates to CASSTRGLGKNIQYF. Looking up the rest from reference TRBV19 and TRBJ2-4 gives the full variable domain: DGGITQSPKYLFRKEGQNVTLSCEQNLNHDAMYWYRQDPGQGLRLIYYSQIVNDFQKGDIAEGYSVSREKKESFPLTVTSAQKNPTAFYLCASSTRGLGKNIQYFGAGTRLSVL.

In this sample, this clonotype turned up a few times. The chain links TRBV2 to TRBJ2-3, with 7 bases fitting TRBD2. Trimming at V came to 3 bases and at J to 0 bases, leaving 6 bases not matched to a gene. Germline-derived CDR1 and CDR2 are SNHLY and FYNNEI. The CDR3 has 16 residues. As DNA, the CDR3 is TGTGCCAGCAGTGAGGCTAGCGGATCTAGCACAGATACGCAGTATTTT. This sequence encodes CASSEASGSSTDTQYF. Variable domain in full (rest from reference TRBV2 and TRBJ2-3): EPEVTQTPSHQVTQMGQEVILRCVPISNHLYFYWYRQILGQKVEFLVSFYNNEISEKSEIFDDQFSVERPDGSNFTLKIRSTKLEDSAMYFCASSEASGSSTDTQYFGPGTRLTVL.

This clonotype was recorded at least ten times. This chain links TRBV19 with TRBJ2-1; 7 bases match TRBD1. This CDR3 has 13 amino acids. The germline V gene encodes CDR1 LNHDA and CDR2 SQIVND (reference sequence). J was trimmed by 9 bases and V by 1 base; bases with no gene match: 3. The CDR3 nucleotides are TGTGCCAGTAGTATAGCGACAGGGTTTGAGCAGTTCTTC. Amino acids: CASSIATGFEQFF.

The rearrangement links TRBV30 to TRBJ2-4; TRBD2 matches at 10 bases. Trimming removed 2 bases from V and 6 bases from J; junction bases left unmatched: 1. This CDR3 is 13 amino acids long. The V gene's germline CDR1 is GTSNPN and CDR2 SVGIG (reference sequence). CDR3 coding DNA: TGTGCCTGGAGTAGGACTAGCGGAAACATTCAGTACTTC. It encodes CAWSRTSGNIQYF.

This clonotype was seen many times. The chain employs TRBV20-1 and TRBJ1-2; D gene unclear. This CDR3 has 14 amino acids. Germline lookup yields CDR1 DFQATT and CDR2 SNEGSKA (reference sequence). V was cut by 0 bases and J by 4 bases, with 12 bases left in between. This chain's CDR3 is CSARDKGLGYGYTF. CDR3 nucleotides: TGCAGTGCTAGAGATAAGGGTTTGGGCTATGGCTACACCTTC.

The chain couples TRBV5-1 to TRBJ2-1; D gene unclear. The germline V and J ends were trimmed by 0 bases and 10 bases, with 11 bases remaining between them. The length of the CDR3 is 13 residues. Germline CDR1 and CDR2: SGHRS and YFSETQ. As DNA, the CDR3 is TGCGCCAGCAGCTTGGAGGGAAGGGAAGAGCAGTTCTTC. Its protein is CASSLEGREEQFF.

This chain links TRBV14 with TRBJ1-1; TRBD1 agrees at 10 bases. This CDR3 is built from 17 residues. Germline V CDR1 and CDR2: SGHDN, FVKESK. V lost 0 bases to trimming and J lost 6 bases; unmatched junction nucleotides: 10. The CDR3 DNA sequence: TGTGCCAGCAGCCAAGATAAGGACAGGGGGTTAAGATCTGAAGCTTTCTTT. Its protein product is CASSQDKDRGLRSEAFF.

Regarding this clonotype: At one of its ends the junction is not consistent with the germline gene, which may arise from a read error. The chain links TRBV3-1 to TRBJ2-1, with 11 bases fitting TRBD2. The length of the CDR3 is 14 residues. The germline CDR1 and CDR2 sequences are LGHDT and YNNKEL (reference sequence). The CDR3 protein is CASSQGVTSGRGHF. The CDR3 region has the DNA TGTGCCAGCAGCCAAGGTGTCACTAGCGGGAGAGGGCACTTC.

This clonotype was seen a few times. The rearrangement links TRBV28 to TRBJ2-2, with D perhaps TRBD1 or TRBD2 (6 bases each). V was cut by 6 bases and J by 5 bases, with 13 bases left in between. The germline CDR1 and CDR2 sequences are MDHEN and SYDVKM. CDR3 size: 14 residues. CDR3 in amino acids: CASSLTGATGELFF. The CDR3 DNA is TGTGCCAGCAGCCTCACGGGGGCAACCGGGGAGCTGTTTTTT.

The chain recombines TRBV6-2 or TRBV6-3 with TRBJ2-5; TRBD1 matches at 8 bases. The CDR3 runs 14 residues. V was clipped by 2 bases and J by 6 bases; unmatched bases: 5. Germline CDR1 and CDR2: MNHEY and SVGEGT. The CDR3 DNA follows: TGTGCCAGCAGTTACCGGGGACAGGCCAAGACCCAGTACTTC. It encodes CASSYRGQAKTQYF.

This clonotype showed up just a few times. V usage is TRBV27 and J usage is TRBJ1-2; D gene unclear. From germline, CDR1 is MNHEY and CDR2 SMNVEV (reference sequence). V lost 2 bases and J 8 bases, leaving 3 bases between the germline ends. This CDR3 has 10 amino acids. The CDR3 DNA sequence: TGTGCCAGCAGTTTAGAGGGCTACACCTTC. Encoded protein: CASSLEGYTF.

J is TRBJ2-3 and V is TRBV5-1; 8 bases fit TRBD2. With 5 bases clipped from V and 0 bases from J, the junction kept 5 bases outside the gene matches. Germline CDR1 reads SGHRS; CDR2 reads YFSETQ. This CDR3 contains 15 residues. Here the CDR3 DNA reads TGCGCCAGCAGGCCCGGGGGGGTTAGCACAGATACGCAGTATTTT. This encodes CASRPGGVSTDTQYF.

This clonotype was counted a few times. The rearrangement joins TRBV7-9 to TRBJ2-3; no clear D. The CDR3 runs to 16 residues. Germline V lookup: CDR1 SEHNR, CDR2 FQNEAQ (reference sequence). V was pared by 4 bases and J by 2 bases, with 16 bases between. The CDR3 bases are TGTGCCAGCAGCTCCACAACGGAGCAGATCACAGATACGCAGTATTTT. It translates to CASSSTTEQITDTQYF. Based on the CDR3 plus reference TRBV7-9 and TRBJ2-3, the full variable domain is DTGVSQNPRHKITKRGQNVTFRCDPISEHNRLYWYRQTLGQGPEFLTYFQNEAQLEKSRLLSDRFSAERPKGSFSTLEIQRTEQGDSAMYLCASSSTTEQITDTQYFGPGTRLTVL.

The chain uses TRBV4-3 and TRBJ1-6; D not resolved. V lost 0 bases and J lost 6, with 12 bases in between. In germline, CDR1 is LGHNA, CDR2 YSLEER. The CDR3 contains 16 residues. Written as DNA, the CDR3 is TGCGCCAGCAGCCAAGATATTGGTTTGGGTAATTCACCCCTCCACTTT. Residues: CASSQDIGLGNSPLHF.

V usage is TRBV11-2 and J usage is TRBJ2-5; 11 nucleotides align to TRBD2. The end of the DNA is better explained by TRBJ2-7, so the J call may be wrong. The CDR3 has 16 amino acids. Germline values: CDR1 SGHAT, CDR2 FQNNGV. CDR3 nucleotides: TGTGCCAGCAGCTTAGTACCGCTAGCGGGAGGCTACGAGCAGTACTTC. Its translation is CASSLVPLAGGYEQYF.

The genes are TRBV12-3 or TRBV12-4 and TRBJ2-7; TRBD2 aligns across 7 bases. V trimming: 5 bases; J trimming: 3 bases; junction bases outside the gene matches: 13. CDR3 size: 16 residues. CDR3 amino acids: CASSPTVAGEVYEQYF. As DNA, the CDR3 is TGTGCCAGCAGTCCAACGGTCGCGGGAGAAGTCTACGAGCAGTACTTC.

This clonotype was seen many times. V and J are TRBV7-9 and TRBJ2-1; 7 bases are shared with TRBD1. The CDR3 runs to 16 residues. With V trimmed by 7 bases and J by 2 bases, 11 bases remained unmatched. CDR1 SEHNR and CDR2 FQNEAQ come from the germline V gene (reference sequence). The CDR3 loop is CASTSRLGTAYNEQFF. CDR3 sequence (DNA): TGTGCCAGCACCTCAAGGCTAGGGACAGCCTACAATGAGCAGTTCTTC.

This clonotype has just a few counts. V is TRBV30 and J is TRBJ1-6; tentative D call: TRBD1 (6 bases). The CDR3 has 16 residues. The V end lost 0 bases, the J end lost 5 bases, and 14 bases lay between the germline ends. Per germline, CDR1 GTSNPN and CDR2 SVGIG (reference sequence). The CDR3 nucleotides are TGTGCCTGGAGTGTGATTCTTGGACAGAATAATTCACCCCTCCACTTT. Protein sequence: CAWSVILGQNNSPLHF.

The chain couples TRBV10-3 to TRBJ1-1; D gene unclear. V was cut by 7 bases and J by 5 bases, with 17 bases left in between. From germline, CDR1 is ENHRY and CDR2 SYGVKD. The CDR3 is made up of 14 amino acids. For the CDR3, the DNA is TGTGCCATCATTCAACCCAAAGGGTGGACTGAAGCTTTCTTT. This gives the protein CAIIQPKGWTEAFF.

This clonotype came up a few times. This sequence joins TRBV10-2 and TRBJ2-2; 14 bases align to TRBD2. Germline V gives CDR1 WSHSY, CDR2 SAAADI. CDR3 size: 18 residues. The V gene end was trimmed by 2 bases and the J gene end by 5 bases; junction bases not matched to a gene: 7. In nucleotides, the CDR3 is TGCGCCAGCAGTGAGCTCCGGACTAGCGGGAGGTGGACCGGGGAGCTGTTTTTT. Translated, it gives CASSELRTSGRWTGELFF.

The chain uses TRBV5-1 and TRBJ2-5, with D perhaps matching TRBD2 (6 bases). V lost 0 bases and J lost 11, with 17 bases in between. The CDR3 extends over 14 amino acids. Germline assignment: CDR1 SGHRS and CDR2 YFSETQ. CDR3 coding DNA: TGCGCCAGCAGCTTGGGTAGCGGAGGACTTCGTCAGTACTTC. Translating it yields CASSLGSGGLRQYF.

The table lists this clonotype with a few counts. The CDR3: CASSQGTSGRDHYEQYF. CDR3 DNA: TGTGCCAGCAGCCAAGGGACTAGCGGGAGGGATCACTACGAGCAGTACTTC. The chain carries TRBV5-6 and TRBJ2-7; 16 bases align to TRBD2. The V and J ends lost 4 bases and 3 bases, in that order; junction bases with no gene match: 7. The CDR3 consists of 17 residues. Germline-derived CDR1 and CDR2 are SGHDT and YYEEEE.

This chain connects TRBV12-3 or TRBV12-4 to TRBJ2-3; D gene ambiguous. V gave up 3 bases and J gave up 4 bases, with 5 bases separating them. The length of the CDR3 is 12 residues. CDR3 nucleotide sequence: TGTGCCAGCAGTTTTTCTGCAGATACGCAGTATTTT. This codes for CASSFSADTQYF.

This clonotype was counted at least ten times. The chain couples TRBV3-1 to TRBJ2-5, with D possibly matching TRBD1 (6 bases). CDR1 LGHDT and CDR2 YNNKEL come from the germline V gene (reference sequence). This CDR3 is 16 amino acids long. V dropped 0 bases and J dropped 10 bases, with 21 bases sitting between them. Written as DNA, the CDR3 is TGTGCCAGCAGCCAAGAGGGTCCGGACAGCGGTCGTGTCCAGTACTTC. Protein product: CASSQEGPDSGRVQYF.

This chain joins TRBV5-6 and TRBJ2-5, with 8 nucleotides matching TRBD2. Germline-derived CDR1 and CDR2 are SGHDT and YYEEEE. The CDR3 spans 14 residues. V trimming: 2 bases; J trimming: 3 bases; junction bases outside the gene matches: 3. In DNA, the CDR3 is TGTGCCAGCAGCTTTTACGGGGGGGAAGAGACCCAGTACTTC. It translates to CASSFYGGEETQYF.